The rows below give T cell receptor beta chains drawn from one sample of a study of PD-1 blockade in classical Hodgkin lymphoma. Method: immunoSEQ multiplex PCR; TCRdb's copy keeps in-frame clones and lacks some. This sample has around 40,000 clones, with 77% found just once. Specimen: peripheral blood mononuclear cells (PBMCs), collected before the fourth cycle of nivolumab. The source of these receptors is a human donor with classical Hodgkin lymphoma. Each CDR3 is given with its conserved first and last residue. The D gene is left open where the match is weak. The size entry is marked missing in some rows and otherwise reads once, few, many or a size class.

d_gene: TRBD1
v_gene: TRBV5-1
abundance: NA
j_gene: TRBJ2-2
CDR3nt: TGCGCCAGCAGCCCGACAGGGGCGGACGGGGAGCTGTTTTTT
CDR3aa: CASSPTGADGELFF

d_gene: NA
v_gene: TRBV5-4
abundance: few
j_gene: TRBJ2-3
CDR3nt: TGTGCCAGCAGCTTGGGTCGGACTCCTGAAAGCGCAGATACGCAGTATTTT
CDR3aa: CASSLGRTPESADTQYF

d_gene: NA
v_gene: TRBV7-9
abundance: NA
j_gene: TRBJ1-5
CDR3nt: TGTGCCAGCAGCCGCAGCGGGCACAATCAGCCCCAGCATTTT
CDR3aa: CASSRSGHNQPQHF

d_gene: NA
v_gene: TRBV13
abundance: few
j_gene: TRBJ1-1
CDR3nt: TGTGCCAGCAGCTTAAGTCAGTTGAACACTGAAGCTTTCTTT
CDR3aa: CASSLSQLNTEAFF

d_gene: NA
v_gene: TRBV6-1
abundance: NA
j_gene: TRBJ2-7
CDR3nt: TGTGCCAGCAGTGAGTCCCCCCTGGAGGCCTACGAGCAGTACTTC
CDR3aa: CASSESPLEAYEQYF

d_gene: NA
v_gene: TRBV30
abundance: once
j_gene: TRBJ1-4
CDR3nt: TGTGCCTGGAGTGTCCGGACAACTAATGAAAAACTGTTTTTT
CDR3aa: CAWSVRTTNEKLFF

d_gene: TRBD1
v_gene: TRBV29-1
abundance: NA
j_gene: TRBJ2-5
CDR3nt: TGCAGCGTTGGAGGGGGGAGGACAGGGCCTTCCCAAGAGACCCAGTACTTC
CDR3aa: CSVGGGRTGPSQETQYF

d_gene: NA
v_gene: TRBV7-2
abundance: NA
j_gene: TRBJ1-6
CDR3nt: TGTGCCAGCAGAGCTTCGCCCAATTCACCCCTCCACTTT
CDR3aa: CASRASPNSPLHF

d_gene: NA
v_gene: TRBV4-1
abundance: NA
j_gene: TRBJ2-5
CDR3nt: TGCGCCAGCAGCCACCTTGGGGGGACCCAGTACTTC
CDR3aa: CASSHLGGTQYF

d_gene: NA
v_gene: TRBV29-1
abundance: once
j_gene: TRBJ2-7
CDR3nt: TGCAGCGTAGCTTCTACAGTCTACGAGCAGTACTTC
CDR3aa: CSVASTVYEQYF

d_gene: NA
v_gene: TRBV5-5
abundance: NA
j_gene: TRBJ2-2
CDR3nt: TGTGCCAGCAGCCCCGACACCGGGGAGCTGTTTTTT
CDR3aa: CASSPDTGELFF

d_gene: NA
v_gene: TRBV5-6
abundance: NA
j_gene: TRBJ2-2
CDR3nt: TGTGCCAGCACCCCGAGTGGAAGGGCAAACACCGGGGAGCTGTTTTTT
CDR3aa: CASTPSGRANTGELFF

d_gene: NA
v_gene: TRBV7-2
abundance: once
j_gene: TRBJ1-1
CDR3nt: TGTGCCAGCAGCCCGGATCCGAACACTGAAGCTTTCTTT
CDR3aa: CASSPDPNTEAFF

d_gene: NA
v_gene: TRBV19
abundance: NA
j_gene: TRBJ1-1
CDR3nt: TGTGCCAGTAGTATACGACAGGACACTGAAGCTTTCTTT
CDR3aa: CASSIRQDTEAFF

d_gene: NA
v_gene: TRBV19
abundance: few
j_gene: TRBJ1-1
CDR3nt: TGTGCCAGTAGTATTAGTTTGGGGAGTCGGAAGGACACTGAAGCTTTCTTT
CDR3aa: CASSISLGSRKDTEAFF

d_gene: NA
v_gene: TRBV4-2
abundance: few
j_gene: TRBJ1-1
CDR3nt: TGTGCCAGCAGCCAAGGGACGTTGAACACTGAAGCTTTCTTT
CDR3aa: CASSQGTLNTEAFF

d_gene: TRBD1
v_gene: TRBV6-1
abundance: once
j_gene: TRBJ2-1
CDR3nt: TGTGCCGCGACAGGGGGCTGGAATAATGAGCAGTTCTTC
CDR3aa: CAATGGWNNEQFF

d_gene: TRBD2
v_gene: TRBV7-9
abundance: NA
j_gene: TRBJ2-1
CDR3nt: TGTGCCAGCAGGCCCATCTCGGGGGGGCCCTACAATGAGCAGTTCTTC
CDR3aa: CASRPISGGPYNEQFF

d_gene: NA
v_gene: TRBV19
abundance: NA
j_gene: TRBJ1-3
CDR3nt: TGTGCCAGTCTCAGGACTGACAAAAACACCATATATTTT
CDR3aa: CASLRTDKNTIYF

d_gene: TRBD2
v_gene: TRBV6-5
abundance: few
j_gene: TRBJ2-5
CDR3nt: TGTGCCAGCAGTTACGCCCTTAGCGGGGCAAAAGAGACCCAGTACTTC
CDR3aa: CASSYALSGAKETQYF

d_gene: NA
v_gene: TRBV9
abundance: once
j_gene: TRBJ2-7
CDR3nt: TGTGCCAGCAGCGGGCGGTATACCTACGAGCAGTACTTC
CDR3aa: CASSGRYTYEQYF